This T cell receptor beta chain was sequenced during a study of T cell changes during pregnancy in multiple sclerosis. Profiling relied on immunoSEQ multiplex PCR, and the TCRdb table lists in-frame clones only, not all of them. The data hold roughly 40,000 clones, with roughly 90% observed a single time. The CDR3 has 13 residues. CDR1 is MGHRA, CDR2 YSYEKL, per germline. The V end lost 8 bases, the J end lost 2 bases, and 12 bases lay between the germline ends. The V call is TRBV4-1, the J call TRBJ1-2, with D possibly matching TRBD1 (6 bases). This sequence was found in a female donor with multiple sclerosis, enrolled in a pregnancy study. Specimen: CD8+ T cells from peripheral blood mononuclear cells, collected in the first trimester of pregnancy. The CDR3, as DNA: TGCGCCAGCTCAGGGGCCCCCAACTATGGCTACACCTTC. Translating it yields CASSGAPNYGYTF.